This T cell receptor beta chain was captured by sequencing in a study of a mutant IDH1 vaccine in newly diagnosed glioma. Across the study: Treated patients, approximately 60% male and roughly 40% female, averaged 40.4 years of age. Visits designated V12 and V13 were conducted at weeks 35 and 47, respectively.

Time point noted: week 35, safety follow-up. Vaccination comprised doses that each held 300 ug of mutant IDH1 20-mer peptide, plus topical imiquimod. Notes on this clone: What it binds is unknown.

This table comes from immunoSEQ multiplex PCR, and its TCRdb copy is limited to in-frame clones, with some not included. The sample carries some 45,000 clones, about 80% recorded once. V was trimmed by 3 bases and J by 6 bases, leaving 17 bases between them. From germline, CDR1 is MNHNS and CDR2 SASEGT. The CDR3 length is 16 residues. The TCR comes from a woman aged 45-65 years with glioma. The specimen comprised PBMCs, sampled from a glioma patient whose treatment included an IDH1 peptide vaccine. The rearrangement uses TRBV6-1 and TRBJ2-2; D is tentatively TRBD1 or TRBD2 (7 bases each). CDR3 nucleotides: TGTGCCAGCAGTGAGGGCAGGGGGGGTTGGGCCGGGGAGCTGTTTTTT. Translation gives CASSEGRGGWAGELFF.